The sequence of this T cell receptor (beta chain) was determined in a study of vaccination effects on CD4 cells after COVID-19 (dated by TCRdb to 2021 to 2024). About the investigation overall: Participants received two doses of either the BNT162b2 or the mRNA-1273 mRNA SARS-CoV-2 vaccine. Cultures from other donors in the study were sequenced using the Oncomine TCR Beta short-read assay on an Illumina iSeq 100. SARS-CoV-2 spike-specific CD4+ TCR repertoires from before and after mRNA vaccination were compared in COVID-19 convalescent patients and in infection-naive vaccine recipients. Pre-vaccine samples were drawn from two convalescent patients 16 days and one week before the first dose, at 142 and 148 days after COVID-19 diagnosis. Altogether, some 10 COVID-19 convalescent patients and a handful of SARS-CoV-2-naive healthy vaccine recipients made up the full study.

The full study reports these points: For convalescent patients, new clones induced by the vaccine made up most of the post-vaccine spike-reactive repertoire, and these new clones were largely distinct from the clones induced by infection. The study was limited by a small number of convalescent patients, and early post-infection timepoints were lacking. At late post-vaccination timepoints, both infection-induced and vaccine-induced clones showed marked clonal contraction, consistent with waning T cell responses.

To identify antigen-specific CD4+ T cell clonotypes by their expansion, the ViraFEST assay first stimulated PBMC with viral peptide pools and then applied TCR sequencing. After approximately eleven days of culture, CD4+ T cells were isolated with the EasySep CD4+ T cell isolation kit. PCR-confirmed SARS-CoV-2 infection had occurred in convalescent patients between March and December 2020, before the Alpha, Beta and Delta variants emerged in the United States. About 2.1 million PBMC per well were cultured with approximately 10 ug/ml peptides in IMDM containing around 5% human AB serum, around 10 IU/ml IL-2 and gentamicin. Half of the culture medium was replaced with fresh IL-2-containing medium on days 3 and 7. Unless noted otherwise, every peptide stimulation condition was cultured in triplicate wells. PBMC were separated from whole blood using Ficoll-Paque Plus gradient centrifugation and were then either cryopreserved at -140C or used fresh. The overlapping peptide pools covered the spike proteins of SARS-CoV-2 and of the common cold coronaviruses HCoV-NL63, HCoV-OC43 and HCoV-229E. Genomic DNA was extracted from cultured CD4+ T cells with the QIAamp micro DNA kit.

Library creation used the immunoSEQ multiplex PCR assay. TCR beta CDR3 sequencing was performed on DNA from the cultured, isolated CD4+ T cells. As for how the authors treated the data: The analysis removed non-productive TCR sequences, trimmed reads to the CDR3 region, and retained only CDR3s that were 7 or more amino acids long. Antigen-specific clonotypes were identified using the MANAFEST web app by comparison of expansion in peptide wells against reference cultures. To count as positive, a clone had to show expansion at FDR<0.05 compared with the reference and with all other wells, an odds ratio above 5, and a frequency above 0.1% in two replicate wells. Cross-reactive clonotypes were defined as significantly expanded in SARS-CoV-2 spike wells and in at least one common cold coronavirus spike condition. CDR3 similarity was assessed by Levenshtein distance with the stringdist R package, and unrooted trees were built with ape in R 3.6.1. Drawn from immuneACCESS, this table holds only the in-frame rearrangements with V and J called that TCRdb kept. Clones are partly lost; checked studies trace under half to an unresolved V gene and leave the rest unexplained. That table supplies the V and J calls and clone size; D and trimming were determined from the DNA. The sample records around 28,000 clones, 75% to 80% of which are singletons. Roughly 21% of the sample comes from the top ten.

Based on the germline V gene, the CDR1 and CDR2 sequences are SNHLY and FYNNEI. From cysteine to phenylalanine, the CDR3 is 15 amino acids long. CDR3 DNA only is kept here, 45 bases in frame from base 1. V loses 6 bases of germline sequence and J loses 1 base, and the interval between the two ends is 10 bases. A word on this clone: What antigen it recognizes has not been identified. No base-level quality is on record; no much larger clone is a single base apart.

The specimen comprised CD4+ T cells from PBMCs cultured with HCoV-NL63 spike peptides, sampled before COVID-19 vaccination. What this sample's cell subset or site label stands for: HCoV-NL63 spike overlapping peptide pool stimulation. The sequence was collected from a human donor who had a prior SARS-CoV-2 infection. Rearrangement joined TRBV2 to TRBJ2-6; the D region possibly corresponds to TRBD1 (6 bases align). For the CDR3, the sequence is CASSRTDSGANVLTF. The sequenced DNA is TGTGCCAGCAGCAGGACAGATTCTGGGGCCAACGTCCTGACTTTC.